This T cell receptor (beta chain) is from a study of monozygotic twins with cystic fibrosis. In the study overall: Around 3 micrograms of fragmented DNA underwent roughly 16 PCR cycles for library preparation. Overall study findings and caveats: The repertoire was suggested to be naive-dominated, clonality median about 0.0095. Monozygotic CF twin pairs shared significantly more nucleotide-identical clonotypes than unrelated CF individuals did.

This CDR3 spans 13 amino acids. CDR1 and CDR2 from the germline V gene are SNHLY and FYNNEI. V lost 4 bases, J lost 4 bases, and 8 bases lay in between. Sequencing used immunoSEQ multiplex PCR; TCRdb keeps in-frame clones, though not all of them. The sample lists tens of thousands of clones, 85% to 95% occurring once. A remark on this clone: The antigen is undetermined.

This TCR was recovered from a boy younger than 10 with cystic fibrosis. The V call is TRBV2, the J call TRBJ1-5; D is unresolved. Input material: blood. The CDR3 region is CASSGHLNQPQHF. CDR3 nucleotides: TGTGCCAGCAGTGGACACCTTAATCAGCCCCAGCATTTT.